Described below is a single T cell receptor (beta chain) sequence and its context. Only in-frame clones appear in the TCRdb table, and some are missing; sequencing was by immunoSEQ multiplex PCR. The sample lists about 120,000 clones, approximately 83% occurring once. CDR3 length: 15 amino acids. V gave up 7 bases and J gave up 7 bases; unmatched junction bases: 10. The germline V gene has CDR1 SGHVS and CDR2 FNYEAQ. This sample stems from a study of blood T cell repertoires in COVID-19. The sequenced sample consisted of peripheral blood. The chain recombines TRBV7-6 with TRBJ1-6, with 7 nucleotides matching TRBD1. The clonotype comes from a man aged 55 to 70 with acute or convalescent COVID-19. CDR3 nucleotide sequence: TGTGCCAGCACCCAGATCGCAGGGGGGAATTCACCCCTCCACTTT. It codes for CASTQIAGGNSPLHF.